What follows is one T cell receptor (beta chain) and its context. This clonotype was observed many times. What antigen it recognizes has not been identified. No clone much larger than this one lies a single base away; base qualities are absent. The method behind the library was PCR. The sample was run on an Illumina HiSeq 2500. TCR libraries were prepared with molecular barcoding, using unique molecular identifiers to normalize TCRbeta repertoire quantification. In TCRdb, the public reads were trimmed at Q25 with fastp and aligned with MiXCR, with productive beta chains retained. Each entry is one CDR3 protein sequence, shown with its most common DNA and genes. In this sample the table shows a few hundred thousand distinct CDR3 sequences, approximately 9.8% of which occur a single time. Clones ranked in the top ten supply approximately 5% of the sample. The data derive from a study of T-cell reconstitution after alpha-beta-depleted transplantation in children (dated by TCRdb to the mid-2010s). Study-level background: Using TCR repertoire profiling, the study quantitatively followed how T-cell immune reconstitution unfolded in children after TCRalphabeta/CD19-depleted allogeneic hematopoietic cell transplantation.

The specimen was PBMCs from the stem cell graft donor, collected from the stem cell graft. The TCR sequence derives from a human donor who donated a stem cell graft to a child with SCID.

CDR3 reads: CASSNGPLHASNYGYTF. The nucleotide sequence reads as follows: TGTGCCAGCAGTAACGGACCGTTACATGCTTCTAACTATGGCTACACCTTC. Recombination connected TRBV6-5 to TRBJ1-2, with no confidently assigned D gene. CDR1 and CDR2, looked up from the germline V gene, are MNHEY and SVGAGI. The CDR3 sequence holds 17 residues, the cysteine and phenylalanine included. Only the CDR3 region is kept as DNA, spanning 51 bases read in frame from base 1. Relative to germline, V is 5 bases shorter and J is 0 bases shorter, with 19 bases between their ends.